Only a few counts were recorded for the clone carrying this T cell receptor beta chain. The target antigen is unknown. These data are taken from a study of blood T cells in healthy people across ages. Study observations and caveats: Getting older went along with TCR beta diversity per million T cells dropping roughly linearly.

The length of the CDR3 is 14 residues. Trimming cost V 5 bases and J 5 bases, with 13 bases left between them. Per the germline V gene, CDR1 is SEHNR and CDR2 is FQNEAQ (reference sequence). The authors ran a second PCR of roughly 7 to 11 cycles using a sample-barcoded 5' primer and a J-beta primer mix. From each sample, at least 2.5 million paired-end reads containing CDR3 were obtained. TCRdb re-analysed the 5' RACE reads in MiXCR, keeping a single row per CDR3 protein. Altogether fewer than 2,000,000 distinct CDR3 sequences are present, around 35% being singletons, with the ten largest covering roughly 10%.

The V gene is TRBV7-9, the J gene TRBJ2-1; D is uncertain. Material: blood. The clonotype originates from a woman in her twenties or thirties in good health. The chain's CDR3 is CASSRGFADNEQFF. For the CDR3, the DNA is TGTGCCAGCAGCCGCGGATTCGCGGACAATGAGCAGTTCTTC.